Listed below are T cell receptor beta chains from one sample, sequenced in a study of shared clonotypes between healthy human individuals. The repertoire was sequenced with immunoSEQ multiplex PCR; TCRdb's copy has only in-frame clones and lacks some. The sample records about 2.3 million clones, approximately 95% being singletons. Material: naive CD4+ T cells from PBMCs. Source of these receptors: a man aged 18 to 29 in good health. Some clones in this sample may be carry-over from other donors' samples. CDR3s include the opening cysteine and the closing phenylalanine or tryptophan. D genes are given only for firm matches. Part of the rows lack a size; the others show once, few, many or a class for expanded clones.

size	V	J	D	DNA	CDR3
NA	TRBV4-1	TRBJ2-1	NA	TGCGCCAGCAGCGGGCGGAGTCAAGTCTACGATGAGCAGTTCTTC	CASSGRSQVYDEQFF
NA	TRBV28	TRBJ2-5	NA	TGTGCCAGCAGTCAGACAGGCCTACAAGAGACCCAGTACTTC	CASSQTGLQETQYF
NA	TRBV15	TRBJ2-3	TRBD2	TGTGCCACCGCTTTTGGCGGGAGTGCAGATACGCAGTATTTT	CATAFGGSADTQYF
NA	TRBV6-5	TRBJ2-7	TRBD2	TGTGCCAGCAGTTACAGGTCTAGCGGAAACTACGAGCAGTACTTC	CASSYRSSGNYEQYF
NA	TRBV14	TRBJ2-7	TRBD2	TGTGCCAGCAGTTCCACTAGCGGGATCTCCTACGAGCAGTACTTC	CASSSTSGISYEQYF
NA	TRBV28	TRBJ2-4	TRBD2	TGTGCCAGCAGTTTAGGGCTAGCGGAACTAGCCAAAAACATTCAGTACTTC	CASSLGLAELAKNIQYF
NA	TRBV5-8	TRBJ1-3	TRBD1	TGTGCCAGCAGCCGATGGACAGGGACTGGAAACACCATATATTTT	CASSRWTGTGNTIYF
once	TRBV2	TRBJ2-5	TRBD1	TGTGCCAGCAGCTTCGACAGGGGAAAAGAGACCCAGTACTTC	CASSFDRGKETQYF
NA	TRBV20-1	TRBJ2-7	NA	TGCAGTGCTAGTATACCCAGGCAGCAGTACTTC	CSASIPRQQYF
NA	TRBV7-3	TRBJ2-6	NA	TGTGCCAGCAGCTTACGAGCTTCTGGGGCCAACGTCCTGACTTTC	CASSLRASGANVLTF
NA	TRBV5-1	TRBJ2-6	NA	TGCGCCAGCAGCTTGGGTCGATCCGGGGCCAACGTCCTGACTTTC	CASSLGRSGANVLTF
NA	TRBV5-4	TRBJ2-3	TRBD2	TGTGCCAGCAGCTTAGCGGGAACAGATACGCAGTATTTT	CASSLAGTDTQYF
NA	TRBV28	TRBJ2-7	NA	TGTGCCAGCAGTACCCCCCATAGGAGGGCCGACGAGCAGTACTTC	CASSTPHRRADEQYF
NA	TRBV28	TRBJ2-5	TRBD2	TGTGCCAGCAGCTCAGCGGGACTGCGGGGGCAAGAGACCCAGTACTTC	CASSSAGLRGQETQYF
NA	TRBV28	TRBJ2-1	NA	TGTGCCAGCAGTTCTGTGGGGGGCCAGGTGTACAATGAGCAGTTCTTC	CASSSVGGQVYNEQFF
NA	TRBV28	TRBJ1-2	NA	TGTGCCAGCAGATCGACGATCGGCTACACCTTC	CASRSTIGYTF
NA	TRBV18	TRBJ2-1	NA	TGTGCCAGCTCGATGGGCAATGAGCAGTTCTTC	CASSMGNEQFF
NA	TRBV14	TRBJ1-2	NA	TGTGCCAGCAGCCAAGGACAGTCTATCTACTATGGCTACACCTTC	CASSQGQSIYYGYTF
NA	TRBV7-8	TRBJ2-5	NA	TGTGCCAGCAGCTTAGTGGGGGTCCAAGAGACCCAGTACTTC	CASSLVGVQETQYF
NA	TRBV18	TRBJ2-5	TRBD2	TGTGCCAGCTCACTGGGACTAGCGGGAGTCACGGAGACCCAGTACTTC	CASSLGLAGVTETQYF
once	TRBV11-2	TRBJ2-5	NA	TGTGCCAGCAGCCCGCTCTTGGGTCGACAGGGAGGCTCGGAGACCCAGTACTTC	CASSPLLGRQGGSETQYF
NA	TRBV28	TRBJ2-3	NA	TGTGCCAGCAGTTTATCGGGGGGCTCAGATACGCAGTATTTT	CASSLSGGSDTQYF
NA	TRBV19	TRBJ1-2	NA	TGTGCCAGTAGTTCCAGGGGCGGATCGGGCTATGGCTACACCTTC	CASSSRGGSGYGYTF
NA	TRBV30	TRBJ1-4	NA	TGTGCCTGGACCAAAGGCAGGGGAGGGAATGAAAAACTGTTTTTT	CAWTKGRGGNEKLFF
NA	TRBV28	TRBJ2-2	NA	TGTGCCAGCAGCTCCGGACAGAGGCACGGGGAGCTGTTTTTT	CASSSGQRHGELFF
NA	TRBV11-2	TRBJ1-5	NA	TGTGCCAGCAGCTTAGCAGGCGGCAATCAGCCCCAGCATTTT	CASSLAGGNQPQHF
NA	TRBV6-1	TRBJ1-4	NA	TGTGCCAGCAGTGAAAACGTGCAGCCTAATGAAAAACTGTTTTTT	CASSENVQPNEKLFF
few	TRBV6-5	TRBJ2-5	NA	TGTGCCAGCAGTTACTCGACGGGGGAGACCCAGTACTTC	CASSYSTGETQYF
NA	TRBV7-9	TRBJ1-1	TRBD1	TGTGCCAGCAGCTCTACAGGGGGGGTGAACACTGAAGCTTTCTTT	CASSSTGGVNTEAFF
NA	TRBV27	TRBJ2-7	NA	TGTGCCAGCAGTCCACTAGGAGGACCCTACGAGCAGTACTTC	CASSPLGGPYEQYF
NA	TRBV5-1	TRBJ1-4	NA	TGCGCCAGCAGCTTCGGGCGAGAATGGGATGAAAAACTGTTTTTT	CASSFGREWDEKLFF
NA	TRBV18	TRBJ2-7	NA	TGTGCCAGCTCTCCGCTCGAGACAGGCCCCTACGAGCAGTACTTC	CASSPLETGPYEQYF
NA	TRBV11-2	TRBJ1-1	NA	TGTGCCAGCAGCTTACACATTTCCAACATTGAAGCTTTCTTT	CASSLHISNIEAFF
NA	TRBV9	TRBJ2-7	NA	TGTGCCAGCAGCCCACGTGGGGTGACCTACGAGCAGTACTTC	CASSPRGVTYEQYF
NA	TRBV7-9	TRBJ2-5	TRBD2	TGTGCCAGCAGCTTAATTCTAGCGGGAAAAGAGACCCAGTACTTC	CASSLILAGKETQYF
NA	TRBV7-9	TRBJ1-2	NA	TGTGCCAGCAGCCCCCCGGAGTATGCGGACAACACCTTC	CASSPPEYADNTF
NA	TRBV12-2	TRBJ1-2	NA	TGTGCAAGTCGATATGGACAGTTAAGCTACACCTTC	CASRYGQLSYTF
once	TRBV11-3	TRBJ2-2	NA	TGTGCCAGCAGCCCACGATCAACCGGGGAGCTGTTTTTT	CASSPRSTGELFF
NA	TRBV6-1	TRBJ1-2	NA	TGTGCCAGCACGGGTACGAACTATGGCTACACCTTC	CASTGTNYGYTF
NA	TRBV28	TRBJ2-2	TRBD1	TGTGCCAGCAGTTCCCCCCTTGGGACAGGGGGCAAGGGCACCGGGGAGCTGTTTTTT	CASSSPLGTGGKGTGELFF
NA	TRBV13	TRBJ1-2	NA	TGTGCCAGCAGCCCGAGCAGGCTGGGGGGTAACTATGGCTACACCTTC	CASSPSRLGGNYGYTF
NA	TRBV5-1	TRBJ1-1	NA	TGCGCCAGCAGCTTTTCTCAGGGGAACACTGAAGCTTTCTTT	CASSFSQGNTEAFF
NA	TRBV5-8	TRBJ2-1	NA	TGTGCCAGCAGCTTTACAGAATACAATGAGCAGTTCTTC	CASSFTEYNEQFF
once	TRBV7-3	TRBJ2-4	NA	TGTGCCAGCAGCCGTTACGTAGCCAAAAACATTCAGTACTTC	CASSRYVAKNIQYF
NA	TRBV5-1	TRBJ2-7	TRBD2	TGCGCCAGCAGCTCAGGACTAGCGGGACCCTACGAGCAGTACTTC	CASSSGLAGPYEQYF
NA	TRBV7-9	TRBJ2-7	NA	TGTGCCAGCAGCTTAACCCAGGGAGCCGGGGCCTACGAGCAGTACTTC	CASSLTQGAGAYEQYF
NA	TRBV7-8	TRBJ1-5	NA	TGTGCCAGCAGCTTAGTAAGGGATCAGCCCCAGCATTTT	CASSLVRDQPQHF
NA	TRBV6-5	TRBJ1-2	TRBD1	TGTGCCAGCAGTTACCAGGGACAGGGGCCTAACTATGGCTACACCTTC	CASSYQGQGPNYGYTF
NA	TRBV30	TRBJ2-7	TRBD1	TGTGCCTGGGGACAGGGGTCCCACGAGCAGTACTTC	CAWGQGSHEQYF
NA	TRBV2	TRBJ2-2	NA	TGTGCCAGCAGTGCTGTTGACATCGGGGAGCTGTTTTTT	CASSAVDIGELFF
few	TRBV10-3	TRBJ1-4	NA	TGTGCCATCAGTGAGCTAACATTCGAAAAACTGTTTTTT	CAISELTFEKLFF
NA	TRBV19	TRBJ1-1	NA	TGTGCCAGTCGGTATGAACAGAGGACTGAAGCTTTCTTT	CASRYEQRTEAFF
NA	TRBV5-1	TRBJ2-7	TRBD1	TGCGCCAGCAGCGGACAGGGTATCAACGAGCAGTACTTC	CASSGQGINEQYF
few	TRBV6-5	TRBJ1-1	NA	TGTGCCAGCAGTTACTCGTCCACTGAAGCTTTCTTT	CASSYSSTEAFF